This entry concerns a single T cell receptor (beta chain). Its specificity is unknown. There are 14 residues in the CDR3. V lost 5 bases, J lost 5 bases, and 5 bases stayed unmatched. The sample comes from a study of CD8 T cells in ankylosing spondylitis. Overall study findings and caveats: In ankylosing spondylitis blood, a motif of roughly eight highly homologous TCR beta variants appeared characteristic. Certain motif variants had earlier been reported in reactive arthritis synovial fluid and blood. According to the report, clones linked to the disease were significantly enriched in matched synovial fluid samples taken from ankylosing spondylitis patients.

Generation of TCR beta libraries employed quantitative 5'-RACE incorporating molecular barcodes. TCRdb re-called the 5' RACE reads through MiXCR, storing one row per CDR3 protein. The data hold some 340,000 distinct CDR3 sequences, with roughly 15% observed a single time. The sequenced material came from blood, either unsorted or a sorted T cell fraction (not recorded which). The chain is built from TRBV12-3 or TRBV12-4 and TRBJ1-4; 7 bases map to TRBD1. This receptor was obtained from a male donor with ankylosing spondylitis or in good health (not recorded which). The CDR3 here is CASSTRDRNEKLFF. The DNA for the CDR3 is TGTGCCAGCAGTACCCGGGACAGAAATGAAAAACTGTTTTTT.